A single sample gave rise to the 23 T cell receptor beta chains below, sequenced in a study of T cells in Graves' hyperthyroidism and ophthalmopathy. Amplified TCR beta CDR3 regions derived from RNA transcripts. A set of HTBI primers served as the primers for a first-round RT-PCR of the TCR CDR3. One entry per CDR3 protein, called by TCRdb with MiXCR from the multiplex PCR reads. This table holds hundreds of thousands of distinct CDR3 sequences, 15% to 20% found once. The specimen sequenced was blood. The origin of the receptors is a woman younger than 45 with Graves' hyperthyroidism.

This clonotype was observed many times. DNA for the CDR3: TGCAGTGCGGGAGCTTTTCGGGGGCTCCCTTATACGCAGTATTTT. As protein: CSAGAFRGLPYTQYF. V is TRBV20-1 and J is TRBJ2-3; D might be TRBD1 or TRBD2, each matching 6 bases. V was clipped by 6 bases and J by 7 bases, with 23 bases between them. This CDR3 comprises 15 residues. Germline V CDR1 and CDR2: DFQATT, SNEGSKA (reference sequence).

Remarks on this clonotype: Being one base from a much bigger clone, this may be a read error. V usage is TRBV12-3 or TRBV12-4 and J usage is TRBJ2-7; 7 nucleotides line up with TRBD2. V lost 6 bases, J lost 5 bases, and 10 bases stayed unmatched. The CDR3 length is 14 residues. Here the CDR3 reads CASSLEGGQNEQYF. CDR3 DNA sequence: TGTGCCAGCAGCCTAGAGGGAGGGCAAAACGAGCAGTACTTC.

V gene TRBV28 combines with J gene TRBJ1-2; D might be TRBD1 (5 bases). Germline V gene lookup returns CDR1 MDHEN and CDR2 SYDVKM. The CDR3 runs to 15 residues. Between the trimmed V and J ends, which lost 4 bases and 13 bases, there was a span of 25 bases. The CDR3 DNA follows: TGTGCCAGCAGTTCCGGGACTAGCGGTACTCGGGAGGGCACCTTC. It specifies CASSSGTSGTREGTF.

V usage is TRBV27 and J usage is TRBJ2-1, with D perhaps matching TRBD1 or TRBD2 (5 bases each). The germline V gene has CDR1 MNHEY and CDR2 SMNVEV (reference sequence). The CDR3 is 11 residues long. V gave up 6 bases and J gave up 13 bases, with 13 bases separating them. CDR3 amino acids: CASRTGTSQFF. In DNA form, the CDR3 reads TGTGCCAGCAGGACCGGGACCTCCCAGTTCTTC.

For this clonotype: A read error may explain this, as a much larger clone is one base away. The chain links TRBV2 to TRBJ1-2, with TRBD1 as a possible D gene (5 bases). CDR1 SNHLY and CDR2 FYNNEI come from the germline V gene. The V end lost 4 bases, the J end lost 6 bases, and 12 bases lay between the germline ends. The CDR3 loop spans 13 amino acids. Here the CDR3 reads CASSVTGRHGYTF. The CDR3 coding sequence is TGTGCCAGCAGTGTTACAGGACGCCATGGCTACACCTTC.

The chain uses TRBV2 and TRBJ1-2; D might be TRBD1 (6 bases). The germline V gene has CDR1 SNHLY and CDR2 FYNNEI. The CDR3 loop spans 12 amino acids. Trimming pared 7 bases from V and 6 bases from J, leaving 12 bases between. The CDR3 here is CASIEDRDGYTF. CDR3 DNA sequence: TGTGCCAGCATAGAGGACAGAGATGGCTACACCTTC.

This clonotype was recorded a few times. This chain connects TRBV20-1 to TRBJ2-1, with D possibly TRBD1 on 6 matching bases. Trimming cost V 5 bases and J 8 bases, with 19 bases left between them. CDR3 size: 14 residues. In germline, CDR1 is DFQATT, CDR2 SNEGSKA (reference sequence). The CDR3 is CSAPDSVGRHEQFF. CDR3 sequence (DNA): TGCAGTGCTCCGGACAGCGTTGGCCGGCATGAGCAGTTCTTC.

The rearrangement joins TRBV7-3 to TRBJ2-2, with TRBD1 identical over 9 bases. After removal of 5 bases from V and 3 bases from J, the junction contained 7 bases not matched to a gene. Germline CDR1 and CDR2: SGHTA and FQGTGA. There are 16 residues in the CDR3. This chain's CDR3 is CASSHRRQGDTGELFF. The CDR3 DNA is TGTGCCAGCAGCCATCGCAGACAGGGGGACACCGGGGAGCTGTTTTTT.

This clonotype was counted between two and nine times. The chain is built from TRBV5-1 and TRBJ2-7; 8 bases line up with TRBD2. V lost 0 bases, J lost 0 bases, and 2 bases stayed unmatched. This CDR3 comprises 15 residues. Germline CDR1 reads SGHRS; CDR2 reads YFSETQ. CDR3 protein: CASSLAAGASYEQYF. DNA of the CDR3: TGCGCCAGCAGCTTGGCAGCGGGAGCCTCCTACGAGCAGTACTTC.

The genes are TRBV4-1 and TRBJ1-2; 7 bases map to TRBD1. Germline-derived CDR1 and CDR2 are MGHRA and YSYEKL. J was trimmed by 3 bases and V by 2 bases; bases with no gene match: 6. CDR3 length equals 15 residues. CDR3 bases: TGCGCCAGCAGCCAAAGGGGGCAGAACCACTATGGCTACACCTTC. This gives the protein CASSQRGQNHYGYTF.

This clonotype has ten or more counts. This chain links TRBV28 with TRBJ2-2, with 9 bases fitting TRBD1. Trimming removed 6 bases from V and 6 bases from J; junction bases left unmatched: 23. Germline CDR1 is MDHEN and CDR2 is SYDVKM. The CDR3 is 20 residues long. CDR3 region: CASRTEAPGQGGLVAGELFF. The CDR3, as DNA: TGTGCCAGCAGAACTGAAGCACCGGGACAGGGCGGGTTGGTAGCCGGGGAGCTGTTTTTT.

This clonotype has only a few counts. In DNA, the CDR3 is TGTGCCAGCAGTTACTCCCGGGACAGGGTCTACAATGAGCAGTTCTTC. It encodes CASSYSRDRVYNEQFF. This rearrangement joins TRBV6-5 to TRBJ2-1; 9 nucleotides line up with TRBD1. The V gene end was trimmed by 0 bases and the J gene end by 3 bases; junction bases not matched to a gene: 3. CDR3 length: 16 residues. Germline CDR1 reads MNHEY; CDR2 reads SVGAGI.

There are a few counts of this clonotype. This CDR3 reads CASSVIPGLAYEQYF. CDR3 DNA: TGTGCCAGCAGCGTAATACCGGGACTTGCCTACGAGCAGTACTTC. This sequence joins TRBV9 and TRBJ2-7; perhaps TRBD2 as D (6 bases). The CDR3 totals 15 residues. V was shortened by 1 base and J by 2 bases, with 13 bases between the two germline ends. The germline gives CDR1 SGDLS, CDR2 YYNGEE.

The rearrangement uses TRBV7-9 and TRBJ2-1; a possible D gene is TRBD1 (6 bases). Trimming pared 2 bases from V and 4 bases from J, leaving 21 bases between. Germline V lookup: CDR1 SEHNR, CDR2 FQNEAQ (reference sequence). CDR3 length: 18 residues. DNA of the CDR3: TGTGCCAGCAGCTTAACTAGGGGCCCGGACAGCTATTACAATGAGCAGTTCTTC. It specifies CASSLTRGPDSYYNEQFF. The entire variable domain, with the rest obtained from reference TRBV7-9 and TRBJ2-1, is as follows: DTGVSQNPRHKITKRGQNVTFRCDPISEHNRLYWYRQTLGQGPEFLTYFQNEAQLEKSRLLSDRFSAERPKGSFSTLEIQRTEQGDSAMYLCASSLTRGPDSYYNEQFFGPGTRLTVL.

This clonotype has only a few counts. The chain joins TRBV20-1 to TRBJ1-1; TRBD1 is a possible D gene (5 bases). This CDR3 is built from 16 residues. Between the trimmed V and J ends, which lost 0 bases and 4 bases, there was a span of 18 bases. CDR1 and CDR2 from the germline V gene are DFQATT and SNEGSKA (reference sequence). This CDR3 is CSARDPELPGRTEAFF. The CDR3 DNA reads TGCAGTGCTAGAGATCCGGAATTGCCAGGGCGCACTGAAGCTTTCTTT.

This clonotype was detected ten times or more. The gene calls are TRBV7-3 and TRBJ2-1, with 7 bases matching TRBD2. Losses at the gene ends were 5 bases for V and 4 bases for J; bases not matched to a gene: 11. This CDR3 comprises 16 residues. Germline CDR1 SGHTA, CDR2 FQGTGA. The CDR3, as DNA: TGTGCCAGCAGCCGGGAACCTAGCGGAGATTACAATGAGCAGTTCTTC. This translates into CASSREPSGDYNEQFF.

The chain carries TRBV24-1 and TRBJ1-1; possible D gene TRBD1, 5 bases. V was cut by 4 bases and J by 2 bases, with 13 bases left in between. Germline V CDR1 and CDR2: KGHDR, SFDVKD. The CDR3 sequence is 15 residues long. CDR3 in amino acids: CATSEGGTVNTEAFF. CDR3 nucleotides: TGTGCCACCAGTGAGGGGGGGACGGTCAACACTGAAGCTTTCTTT.

This clonotype was seen many times. V usage is TRBV7-2 and J usage is TRBJ2-7, with TRBD1 identical over 8 bases. Germline V gene sequence: CDR1 SGHTA, CDR2 FQGNSA. V shed 6 bases, J shed 5 bases, and the junction held 6 bases outside the gene matches. The CDR3 runs 13 residues. This CDR3 is CASRDRDGDEQYF. Written as DNA, the CDR3 is TGTGCCAGCAGGGACAGGGACGGAGACGAGCAGTACTTC.

This clonotype has only a few counts. The chain recombines TRBV12-3 or TRBV12-4 with TRBJ2-7, with D possibly being TRBD2 (6 bases). The CDR3 is made up of 15 amino acids. The ends were cut back, 6 bases at V and 6 bases at J, with 21 bases in the middle. The CDR3 coding sequence is TGTGCCAGCAGCCGGGGTATCGGACTATCAACCGAGCAGTACTTC. Protein: CASSRGIGLSTEQYF.

The chain uses TRBV6-1 and TRBJ2-5, with a possible D match to TRBD2 (5 bases). This CDR3 is 18 amino acids long. Trimming removed 4 bases from V and 3 bases from J, with 24 bases in between. Germline loops: CDR1 MNHNS, CDR2 SASEGT. Here the CDR3 DNA reads TGTGCCAGCAGTGCCCCCGACGGGAAGGTTAGGTGGAAAGAGACCCAGTACTTC. This gives the protein CASSAPDGKVRWKETQYF.

This chain connects TRBV29-1 to TRBJ1-2; D gene unclear. Looked up from germline, CDR1 is SQVTM and CDR2 is ANQGSEA. The V end was cut by 3 bases, the J end by 7 bases, with 9 bases between. This CDR3 contains 11 residues. CDR3 in amino acids: CSVDITPGYTF. The CDR3 DNA reads TGCAGCGTTGATATCACCCCTGGCTACACCTTC.

This chain uses TRBV4-1 with TRBJ2-7; D gene unclear. The CDR3 totals 16 residues. CDR1 is MGHRA and CDR2 is YSYEKL in the germline V gene. Trimming left V 0 bases short and J 4 bases short, with 16 bases between. The CDR3 DNA follows: TGCGCCAGCAGCCAAGATGACGCTTCAGCACTATACGAGCAGTACTTC. This translates into CASSQDDASALYEQYF.

This clonotype has only a few counts. The rearrangement links TRBV15 to TRBJ2-2, with D maybe TRBD1 (6 bases). The CDR3 covers 16 residues. V lost 5 bases and J lost 0, with 13 bases in between. Germline CDR1 reads LNHNV; CDR2 reads YYDKDF (reference sequence). The CDR3 reads CATSGKQGPNTGELFF. Here the CDR3 DNA reads TGTGCCACCAGCGGGAAACAGGGTCCGAACACCGGGGAGCTGTTTTTT.